These 30 T cell receptor beta chains share one sample of origin, sequenced in a study of T cells in Graves' hyperthyroidism and ophthalmopathy. The TCR beta CDR3 regions underwent amplification using RNA transcripts as the source. HTBI primers were used for first-round RT-PCR of the TCR CDR3. TCRdb re-called the multiplex PCR reads with MiXCR, one entry per CDR3 protein. The sample consists of roughly 38,000 distinct CDR3 sequences, around half of them appearing once. The specimen sequenced was blood. These receptors came from a woman in her 50s with Graves' hyperthyroidism that later progressed to Graves' ophthalmopathy.

This clonotype was counted at least ten times. J is TRBJ1-4 and V is TRBV4-2, with D possibly TRBD1 on 5 matching bases. This CDR3 comprises 13 residues. Germline loops: CDR1 LGHNA, CDR2 YNFKEQ. V lost 4 bases and J lost 6, with 9 bases in between. The CDR3 DNA is TGTGCCAGCAGCCTTCGGGGGGATGAAAAACTGTTTTTT. As protein: CASSLRGDEKLFF.

This chain joins TRBV5-8 and TRBJ2-1; the match to TRBD2 covers 12 bases. CDR1 and CDR2 (germline): SGHTS, YDEGEE. The trim removed 2 bases at V and 4 bases at J, leaving 13 bases unmatched. The CDR3 is 19 amino acids. This CDR3 reads CASSFEITSGRRKYNEQFF. CDR3 DNA: TGTGCCAGCAGCTTTGAAATTACTAGCGGGAGGCGGAAATACAATGAGCAGTTCTTC.

By share, this clonotype counts as medium-sized. The genes are TRBV15 and TRBJ1-2, with D possibly being TRBD1 (6 bases). Germline V CDR1 and CDR2: LNHNV, YYDKDF (reference sequence). The V end lost 1 base, the J end lost 8 bases, and 11 bases lay between the germline ends. The CDR3 runs 13 residues. The DNA of the CDR3 is TGTGCCACCAGCAGAGCAGGGGACGGCGGCTACACCTTC. Translating gives CATSRAGDGGYTF.

The chain has TRBV11-2 and TRBJ1-1; possible D gene TRBD1, 6 bases. V was clipped by 5 bases and J by 0 bases, with 13 bases between them. This CDR3 spans 15 amino acids. From germline, CDR1 is SGHAT and CDR2 FQNNGV. In DNA, the CDR3 is TGTGCCAGCAGCACTAGGACAGATCTGAACACTGAAGCTTTCTTT. Protein: CASSTRTDLNTEAFF. Together with reference TRBV11-2 and TRBJ1-1, the CDR3 gives the full variable domain: EAGVAQSPRYKIIEKRQSVAFWCNPISGHATLYWYQQILGQGPKLLIQFQNNGVVDDSQLPKDRFSAERLKGVDSTLKIQPAKLEDSAVYLCASSTRTDLNTEAFFGQGTRLTVV.

This clonotype is labeled medium-sized (0.01 to 0.1%). V usage is TRBV15 and J usage is TRBJ1-2, with TRBD1 matching 7 bases. The V and J ends lost 0 bases and 4 bases, in that order; junction bases with no gene match: 8. This CDR3 is built from 16 residues. Germline V gene lookup returns CDR1 LNHNV and CDR2 YYDKDF (reference sequence). The CDR3 sequence: CATSRETGAFSYGYTF. In DNA form, the CDR3 reads TGTGCCACCAGCAGAGAAACAGGGGCTTTCAGCTATGGCTACACCTTC.

This clonotype has at least ten counts. The gene calls are TRBV12-3 or TRBV12-4 and TRBJ2-5; D is uncertain. CDR3 length equals 14 residues. Trimming stripped 2 bases from V and 2 bases from J, with 9 bases between. In nucleotides, the CDR3 is TGTGCCAGCAGTTTATTAGTCGGGCAAGAGACCCAGTACTTC. It yields the protein CASSLLVGQETQYF.

At least ten counts were recorded for this clonotype. This chain joins TRBV9 and TRBJ2-7, with TRBD1 matching 7 bases. V shed 3 bases, J shed 4 bases, and the junction held 10 bases outside the gene matches. From germline, CDR1 is SGDLS and CDR2 YYNGEE. The CDR3 covers 15 residues. The CDR3 reads CASSGRPTGVYEQYF. The CDR3 nucleotides read TGTGCCAGCAGCGGTAGACCAACAGGGGTTTACGAGCAGTACTTC.

This clonotype came up many times. The rearrangement links TRBV12-3 or TRBV12-4 to TRBJ1-2; 9 bases align to TRBD1. The CDR3 length is 15 residues. The V gene end was trimmed by 5 bases and the J gene end by 7 bases; junction bases not matched to a gene: 11. The CDR3 here is CASSRDRGRAFGYTF. In DNA, the CDR3 is TGTGCCAGCAGTAGAGACAGGGGGAGGGCTTTTGGCTACACCTTC.

V usage is TRBV5-8 and J usage is TRBJ2-5; 8 bases are a match to TRBD2. The germline CDR1 and CDR2 sequences are SGHTS and YDEGEE. J gave up 5 bases and V 0 bases, and 3 bases lay outside the gene matches. The CDR3 is made up of 14 amino acids. The CDR3 is CASSLAASGETQYF. Here the CDR3 DNA reads TGTGCCAGCAGCTTGGCCGCTAGCGGGGAGACCCAGTACTTC.

In its sample, this clonotype was seen many times. The rearrangement uses TRBV2 and TRBJ1-1; D not resolved. The CDR3 is made up of 13 amino acids. Germline V lookup: CDR1 SNHLY, CDR2 FYNNEI. Trimming removed 10 bases from V and 0 bases from J, with 12 bases in between. This chain's CDR3 is CATKLGLNTEAFF. CDR3 sequence (DNA): TGTGCCACTAAGCTGGGGTTGAACACTGAAGCTTTCTTT.

In the case of this clonotype: The conserved phenylalanine or tryptophan is not found at the CDR3 terminus, so this likely reflects a read error. It is unclear where the CDR3 begins or ends on the DNA, so no DNA is shown, and the CDR3 is as TCRdb lists it. The chain recombines TRBV28 with TRBJ2-2; TRBD2, the D gene given by the table, was not confirmed from the DNA. CDR1 MDHEN and CDR2 SYDVKM come from the germline V gene. The CDR3 totals 10 residues, both ends included. CDR3 residues: CASRGGGASG.

This clonotype counts as medium-sized. This sequence joins TRBV20-1 and TRBJ1-5, with D hard to call. CDR3 length: 12 amino acids. Germline loops: CDR1 DFQATT, CDR2 SNEGSKA (reference sequence). The V gene lost 3 bases and the J gene lost 7 bases, with 10 bases spanning the gap. CDR3: CSASRREQPQHF. The DNA of the CDR3 is TGCAGTGCTAGCCGGAGGGAACAGCCCCAGCATTTT.

This rearrangement joins TRBV20-1 to TRBJ2-7; the D gene is possibly TRBD2 (6 bases). This CDR3 is 12 amino acids long. From germline, CDR1 is DFQATT and CDR2 SNEGSKA (reference sequence). V lost 1 base to trimming and J lost 6 bases, with 10 bases between them. The CDR3 here is CSARVAALEQYF. The CDR3 coding sequence is TGCAGTGCTAGAGTAGCGGCGCTCGAGCAGTACTTC.

The rearrangement uses TRBV20-1 and TRBJ2-3; D might be TRBD2 (5 bases). The CDR3 covers 13 residues. Germline lookup yields CDR1 DFQATT and CDR2 SNEGSKA (reference sequence). Trimming pared 0 bases from V and 11 bases from J, leaving 15 bases between. CDR3 in amino acids: CSARDRLAHEQYF. CDR3 sequence (DNA): TGCAGTGCTAGAGATCGGCTAGCTCATGAGCAGTATTTT.

A word on this clonotype: It is unclear where the CDR3 begins or ends on the DNA, so no DNA is shown, and the CDR3 is as TCRdb lists it. The chain has TRBV7-6 and TRBJ1-5. Both ends counted, the CDR3 spans 20 residues. Germline CDR1 reads SGHVS; CDR2 reads FNYEAQ. The chain's CDR3 is CASSLVGVTYNEQFFGPQHF.

The chain combines TRBV19 with TRBJ1-1; TRBD1 agrees at 10 bases. This CDR3 is 13 amino acids long. V lost 10 bases and J lost 4; bases outside the gene matches: 6. The germline CDR1 and CDR2 sequences are LNHDA and SQIVND (reference sequence). This CDR3 is CATAGQGPTEAFF. The DNA for the CDR3 is TGTGCCACCGCGGGACAGGGGCCCACTGAAGCTTTCTTT.

Relative to its sample, this clonotype is medium-sized (0.01 to 0.1%). The chain has TRBV20-1 and TRBJ1-6; unclear D gene. V lost 4 bases and J lost 3, with 4 bases in between. There are 12 residues in the CDR3. Germline loops: CDR1 DFQATT, CDR2 SNEGSKA (reference sequence). CDR3 in amino acids: CSAKVYNSPLHF. For the CDR3, the DNA is TGCAGTGCTAAGGTCTATAATTCACCCCTCCACTTT.

This clonotype was recorded many times. The V and J genes are TRBV11-2 and TRBJ1-4; D perhaps matches TRBD1 (5 bases). Germline values: CDR1 SGHAT, CDR2 FQNNGV. Trimming pared 1 base from V and 8 bases from J, leaving 11 bases between. The CDR3 sequence is 14 residues long. The CDR3 sequence is CASSLAGISEKLFF. The CDR3 region has the DNA TGTGCCAGCAGCTTAGCAGGGATTTCCGAAAAACTGTTTTTT. Supplemented by reference TRBV11-2 and TRBJ1-4, the full variable domain reads EAGVAQSPRYKIIEKRQSVAFWCNPISGHATLYWYQQILGQGPKLLIQFQNNGVVDDSQLPKDRFSAERLKGVDSTLKIQPAKLEDSAVYLCASSLAGISEKLFFGSGTQLSVL.

Relative to its sample, this clonotype is medium-sized. The chain carries TRBV2 and TRBJ1-5; tentatively, D is TRBD1 (5 bases). The CDR3 is 14 amino acids. Trimming cost V 7 bases and J 5 bases, with 15 bases left between them. Germline CDR1 reads SNHLY; CDR2 reads FYNNEI. The CDR3 DNA follows: TGTGCCAGCACCAGGGTAGTCGGGGATCAGCCCCAGCATTTT. This translates into CASTRVVGDQPQHF.

This clonotype has at least ten counts. The rearrangement joins TRBV7-2 to TRBJ2-4, with a weak D call TRBD2 (5 bases). V gave up 5 bases and J gave up 0 bases, with 11 bases separating them. This CDR3 is built from 15 residues. Germline-derived CDR1 and CDR2 are SGHTA and FQGNSA. For the CDR3, the DNA is TGTGCCAGCAGCGTCGGAGGACTAGCCAAAAACATTCAGTACTTC. Its translation is CASSVGGLAKNIQYF.

J is TRBJ1-5 and V is TRBV5-4; D not certain. V lost 0 bases and J 14 bases, leaving 18 bases between the germline ends. The V gene's germline CDR1 is SGHNT and CDR2 YYREEE (reference sequence). The CDR3 is 14 residues long. The DNA for the CDR3 is TGTGCCAGCAGCTTGGTAGGCGGGCAGGCCTATGAGCATTTT. The encoded protein is CASSLVGGQAYEHF.

V is TRBV7-6 and J is TRBJ1-1; D perhaps matches TRBD1 (6 bases). The length of the CDR3 is 15 residues. Germline V gives CDR1 SGHVS, CDR2 FNYEAQ. The V end was cut by 1 base, the J end by 4 bases, with 13 bases between. CDR3 loop: CASSLGQGRTTEAFF. CDR3 nucleotide sequence: TGTGCCAGCAGCTTAGGGCAGGGGCGGACCACTGAAGCTTTCTTT.

This clonotype was seen many times. The V call is TRBV11-3, the J call TRBJ2-5; possible D gene TRBD1, 6 bases. The CDR3 spans 15 residues. Germline CDR1 and CDR2: SGHNT and YENEEA. The V and J ends lost 4 bases and 2 bases respectively, with 14 bases between them. CDR3 loop: CASSSIDRNQETQYF. In DNA, the CDR3 is TGTGCCAGCAGCTCGATAGACAGGAATCAAGAGACCCAGTACTTC.

The chain employs TRBV7-9 and TRBJ1-2; 7 nucleotides agree with TRBD1. CDR3 size: 13 residues. J gave up 3 bases and V 4 bases, and 2 bases lay outside the gene matches. Germline V lookup: CDR1 SEHNR, CDR2 FQNEAQ (reference sequence). CDR3 sequence (DNA): TGTGCCAGCAGCTCCGGGACAGACTATGGCTACACCTTC. Encoded protein: CASSSGTDYGYTF.

By share, this clonotype ranks as medium-sized. The chain has TRBV20-1 and TRBJ2-3; D is possibly TRBD2 (6 bases). CDR1 and CDR2 (germline): DFQATT, SNEGSKA (reference sequence). V lost 3 bases to trimming and J lost 5 bases, with 9 bases between them. This CDR3 spans 12 amino acids. The chain's CDR3 is CSASGSGDTQYF. CDR3 in DNA: TGCAGTGCTAGCGGGAGTGGAGATACGCAGTATTTT.

This clonotype has at least ten counts. This sequence joins TRBV7-9 and TRBJ1-1, with a possible D match to TRBD1 (5 bases). Looked up from germline, CDR1 is SEHNR and CDR2 is FQNEAQ (reference sequence). The V gene lost 3 bases and the J gene lost 8 bases, with 19 bases spanning the gap. This CDR3 is 15 amino acids long. The chain's CDR3 is CASSLADGAFREAFF. The CDR3 DNA sequence: TGTGCCAGCAGCTTGGCGGACGGGGCCTTTAGGGAAGCTTTCTTT.

This clonotype was counted many times. A much larger clone sits a single nucleotide away, making a read error possible. The chain uses TRBV24-1 and TRBJ1-1, with D uncertain. V was trimmed by 0 bases and J by 2 bases, leaving 15 bases between them. The CDR3 has 17 amino acids. Germline assignment: CDR1 KGHDR and CDR2 SFDVKD. Written as DNA, the CDR3 is TGTGCCACCAGTGATTTGATGCCCGGGCCGGCAAACACTGAAGCTTTCTTT. Its translation: CATSDLMPGPANTEAFF.

The CDR3, as DNA: TGTGCCAGCAGACCCGGACAGGGTGGAAACACCATATATTTT. Protein sequence: CASRPGQGGNTIYF. V and J are TRBV28 and TRBJ1-3; TRBD1 agrees at 8 bases. Germline lookup yields CDR1 MDHEN and CDR2 SYDVKM. The ends lost 6 bases at V and 3 bases at J; junction bases unmatched: 4. The CDR3 extends over 14 amino acids. The entire variable domain, with the rest obtained from reference TRBV28 and TRBJ1-3, is as follows: DVKVTQSSRYLVKRTGEKVFLECVQDMDHENMFWYRQDPGLGLRLIYFSYDVKMKEKGDIPEGYSVSREKKERFSLILESASTNQTSMYLCASRPGQGGNTIYFGEGSWLTVV.

Concerning this clonotype itself: An end of the junction does not agree with germline; a read error may underlie this. The rearrangement uses TRBV15 and TRBJ1-4; D is perhaps TRBD1 (5 bases). The CDR3 covers 16 residues. CDR1 is LNHNV, CDR2 YYDKDF, per germline (reference sequence). CDR3 residues: CATSRDGGRGNEKLFF. CDR3 DNA sequence: TGTGCCACCAGCAGAGATGGGGGTAGGGGTAATGAGAAACTGTTTTTT.

In DNA, the CDR3 is TGTGCCAGCAGTCCCCCAACTAGCGGGGCGAGCACAGATACGCAGTATTTT. This encodes CASSPPTSGASTDTQYF. The chain carries TRBV7-9 and TRBJ2-3; 10 positions match TRBD2. The CDR3 loop spans 17 amino acids. Per the germline V gene, CDR1 is SEHNR and CDR2 is FQNEAQ (reference sequence). V gave up 6 bases and J gave up 0 bases; unmatched junction bases: 9.